This T cell receptor (beta chain) was profiled in a study of T-cell reconstitution after alpha-beta-depleted transplantation in children. Researchers prepared the TCRbeta library using unique molecular identifiers, the study reports. Each CDR3 protein gets one entry after TCRdb re-called the PCR reads with MiXCR. The sample carries 450,000 to 700,000 distinct CDR3 sequences, 25% to 30% recorded once. Study outcomes and limitations: T-cell counts and diversity at one year following transplant were attributed mainly to newly produced T cells. At day 60, the high TCRbeta diversity found in some patients originated from recipient T cells and thymic progenitors that had survived. Reportedly, roughly two months post-transplant, alpha-beta T cells arose from several hundred expanded graft clones.

Only a few counts were recorded for this clonotype. Its target is not known. This receptor was identified in a boy in the first two years of life with Wiskott-Aldrich syndrome, due to receive a stem cell transplant. The sample in question was PBMCs, obtained before TCRalphabeta/CD19-depleted stem cell transplant.

The CDR3 loop reads CASSLGSGRINEQFF. The CDR3 coding sequence is TGTGCCAGCAGCTTAGGGAGCGGGAGGATCAATGAGCAGTTCTTC. The V call is TRBV7-9, the J call TRBJ2-1, with 9 bases fitting TRBD2. CDR3 length equals 15 residues. Germline V gene lookup returns CDR1 SEHNR and CDR2 FQNEAQ (reference sequence). The trim removed 1 base at V and 6 bases at J, leaving 4 bases unmatched.